The 11 T cell receptor beta chains in this list originate from one sample, sequenced in a study of blood T cell repertoires in COVID-19. TCRdb's copy holds only in-frame clones and misses some; the assay was immunoSEQ multiplex PCR. Of 380,000 or so clones listed, more than 75% are singletons. Sequenced input: PBMCs or T cells enriched from blood (not recorded which). The origin of the receptors is a woman aged 30 to 39 with acute COVID-19.

Worth noting for this clone: Other DNA sequences from this sample encode an identical CDR3 as well. The chain links TRBV9 to TRBJ1-5; possible D gene TRBD1, 5 bases. The CDR3 runs 15 residues. Trimming shortened V by 0 bases and J by 4 bases, and 11 bases separated the two germline ends. Germline CDR1 reads SGDLS; CDR2 reads YYNGEE. The CDR3: CASSVGQGSNQPQHF. CDR3 nucleotide sequence: TGTGCCAGCAGCGTAGGCCAGGGTAGTAATCAGCCCCAGCATTTT. The full variable domain, its missing parts supplied by reference TRBV9 and TRBJ1-5, is DSGVTQTPKHLITATGQRVTLRCSPRSGDLSVYWYQQSLDQGLQFLIQYYNGEERAKGNILERFSAQQFPDLHSELNLSSLELGDSALYFCASSVGQGSNQPQHFGDGTRLSIL.

The gene calls are TRBV11-3 and TRBJ1-1; no clear D. V lost 1 base and J lost 6, with 12 bases in between. The length of the CDR3 is 14 residues. Germline V gene data show CDR1 as SGHNT and CDR2 as YENEEA. The CDR3 here is CASSLGGSGAEAFF. CDR3 DNA: TGTGCCAGCAGCTTAGGGGGTAGCGGGGCTGAAGCTTTCTTT.

This sequence joins TRBV5-6 and TRBJ2-3; D gene uncertain. The CDR3 is 12 residues long. The V gene lost 1 base and the J gene lost 6 bases, with 6 bases spanning the gap. CDR1 and CDR2 from the germline V gene are SGHDT and YYEEEE. The DNA for the CDR3 is TGTGCCAGCAGCTTGTCCTCTGATACGCAGTATTTT. The encoded protein is CASSLSSDTQYF.

The chain combines TRBV5-8 with TRBJ2-5, with D perhaps TRBD2 (6 bases). CDR1 SGHTS and CDR2 YDEGEE come from the germline V gene. This CDR3 region has 15 residues. Trimming pared 0 bases from V and 2 bases from J, leaving 11 bases between. DNA for the CDR3: TGTGCCAGCAGCTTGGCCGGGGGATCACAAGAGACCCAGTACTTC. Translation: CASSLAGGSQETQYF.

This clone was seen once. CDR3 in DNA: TGCAGCGTTGCTTGGGGGGTGAACACTGAAGCTTTCTTT. It codes for CSVAWGVNTEAFF. This chain uses TRBV29-1 with TRBJ1-1; the D gene is possibly TRBD1 (5 bases). Germline lookup yields CDR1 SQVTM and CDR2 ANQGSEA. The CDR3 contains 13 residues. The germline V and J ends were trimmed by 4 bases and 0 bases, with 9 bases remaining between them.

The J gene is TRBJ2-1, the V gene TRBV19; 7 bases line up with TRBD2. Per the germline V gene, CDR1 is LNHDA and CDR2 is SQIVND (reference sequence). CDR3 length: 15 residues. The ends lost 1 base at V and 2 bases at J; junction bases unmatched: 2. The CDR3 reads CASSIAGGTYNEQFF. CDR3 DNA: TGTGCCAGTAGTATAGCGGGGGGTACCTACAATGAGCAGTTCTTC. The variable domain in full, with the rest retrieved from reference TRBV19 and TRBJ2-1, is DGGITQSPKYLFRKEGQNVTLSCEQNLNHDAMYWYRQDPGQGLRLIYYSQIVNDFQKGDIAEGYSVSREKKESFPLTVTSAQKNPTAFYLCASSIAGGTYNEQFFGPGTRLTVL.

This rearrangement joins TRBV10-2 to TRBJ1-3; D may be TRBD1 (5 bases). The CDR3 is 16 residues long. Trimming stripped 3 bases from V and 0 bases from J, with 12 bases between. In germline, CDR1 is WSHSY, CDR2 SAAADI. The CDR3 is CASSDGGAGSGNTIYF. CDR3 sequence (DNA): TGCGCCAGCAGTGACGGGGGAGCAGGCTCTGGAAACACCATATATTTT.

This rearrangement joins TRBV5-6 to TRBJ1-5; D might be TRBD1 (5 bases). The V gene lost 4 bases and the J gene lost 2 bases, with 16 bases spanning the gap. The germline gives CDR1 SGHDT, CDR2 YYEEEE. This CDR3 has 16 amino acids. The CDR3 is CASSRRVTTGNQPQHF. CDR3 nucleotide sequence: TGTGCCAGCAGCCGGAGGGTCACGACAGGCAATCAGCCCCAGCATTTT.

The chain carries TRBV5-6 and TRBJ2-5, with D maybe TRBD2 (5 bases). The germline V and J ends were trimmed by 0 bases and 5 bases, with 23 bases remaining between them. Per germline, CDR1 SGHDT and CDR2 YYEEEE. The CDR3 has 18 amino acids. Here the CDR3 DNA reads TGTGCCAGCAGCTTGGTGAGGGATGGGTACTTCGGGCACGAGACCCAGTACTTC. Translating it yields CASSLVRDGYFGHETQYF. The full variable domain, in which reference TRBV5-6 and TRBJ2-5 provide the parts outside the CDR3, is DAGVTQSPTHLIKTRGQQVTLRCSPKSGHDTVSWYQQALGQGPQFIFQYYEEEERQRGNFPDRFSGHQFPNYSSELNVNALLLGDSALYLCASSLVRDGYFGHETQYFGPGTRLLVL.

CDR3 sequence reads: CASSQVRAREQYF. DNA of the CDR3: TGCGCCAGCAGCCAAGTGAGAGCTAGGGAGCAGTACTTC. The chain has TRBV4-3 and TRBJ2-7; D gene ambiguous. The CDR3 is 13 amino acids. The V gene lost 1 base and the J gene lost 7 bases, with 11 bases spanning the gap. Germline V gives CDR1 LGHNA, CDR2 YSLEER.

The V call is TRBV30, the J call TRBJ1-1; 7 bases are a match to TRBD1. Germline values: CDR1 GTSNPN, CDR2 SVGIG (reference sequence). With 1 base clipped from V and 3 bases from J, the junction kept 5 bases outside the gene matches. This CDR3 is built from 14 residues. CDR3 bases: TGTGCCTGGAGTGCCAAACAGGGGTACACTGAAGCTTTCTTT. It codes for CAWSAKQGYTEAFF.